This is a list of T cell receptor beta chains from one sample in a study of T cell repertoires in cytomegalovirus infection. TCRdb called the reads again in MiXCR, with one record for every CDR3 protein. Among 150,000 to 200,000 distinct CDR3 sequences listed, roughly 27% were seen once. Sequenced input: PBMCs. Source of these receptors: a human donor in good health (CMV status not recorded). Some clones in this sample may be carry-over from other donors' samples. CDR3s include the opening cysteine and the closing phenylalanine or tryptophan. D genes are given only for firm matches. Not all rows give a size; the values are once, few, many and, for expanded clones, a class.

V,size,D,J,CDR3,DNA
TRBV7-2,many,TRBD2,TRBJ2-7,CASSLASGANSYEQYF,TGTGCCAGCAGCTTGGCTAGCGGGGCCAACTCCTACGAGCAGTACTTC
TRBV7-2,many,TRBD1,TRBJ2-2,CASSPPTGSNTGELFF,TGTGCCAGCAGCCCCCCGACAGGGTCGAACACCGGGGAGCTGTTTTTT
TRBV12-5,few,-,TRBJ1-2,CASGSQGPAF,TGTGCTAGTGGTTCGCAGGGCCCGGCCTTC
TRBV7-9,many,TRBD2,TRBJ2-3,CASGGTSGTDTQYF,TGTGCCAGCGGGGGGACTAGCGGGACAGATACGCAGTATTTT
TRBV5-1,few,-,TRBJ1-1,CASSLPGQTEAFF,TGCGCCAGCAGCTTGCCAGGGCAGACCGAAGCTTTCTTT
TRBV11-2,-,-,TRBJ2-6,CASSSVGGLGSGANVLTF,TGTGCCAGCAGCTCAGTAGGGGGGCTGGGCTCTGGGGCCAACGTCCTGACTTTC
TRBV10-1,-,-,TRBJ1-5,CASSDGRGGNQPQHF,TGCGCCAGCAGTGATGGGAGGGGTGGCAATCAGCCCCAGCATTTT
TRBV29-1,-,TRBD1,TRBJ1-1,CSLIQGGGTEAFF,TGCAGCTTGATACAGGGGGGAGGCACTGAAGCTTTCTTT
TRBV25-1,-,-,TRBJ2-3,CASSAWPGATDTQYF,TGTGCCAGCAGTGCTTGGCCAGGGGCCACAGATACGCAGTATTTT
TRBV5-4,few,TRBD2,TRBJ2-7,CASSLGGGASYEQYF,TGTGCCAGCAGCTTGGGGGGGGGAGCCTCCTACGAGCAGTACTTC
TRBV7-2,many,-,TRBJ1-1,CASSFGTVNTEAFF,TGTGCCAGCAGCTTCGGGACGGTGAACACTGAAGCTTTCTTT
TRBV12-3/TRBV12-4,-,TRBD1,TRBJ2-7,CASSSGTVREQYF,TGTGCCAGCAGTTCCGGGACAGTTCGCGAGCAGTACTTC
TRBV12-3/TRBV12-4,-,-,TRBJ1-1,CASTLAGNTEAFF,TGTGCCAGCACCTTAGCGGGTAACACTGAAGCTTTCTTT
TRBV29-1,few,-,TRBJ2-2,CSVGIPGNTGELFF,TGCAGCGTTGGAATACCAGGGAACACCGGGGAGCTGTTTTTT
TRBV29-1,-,TRBD1,TRBJ1-2,CSVDQPGQGARGYGYTF,TGCAGCGTCGACCAACCGGGACAGGGGGCGCGTGGCTATGGCTACACCTTC
TRBV12-3/TRBV12-4,few,TRBD2,TRBJ2-7,CASTGGGSHRSYEQYF,TGTGCCAGCACCGGGGGGGGCAGTCACCGCTCCTACGAGCAGTACTTC
TRBV7-8,many,-,TRBJ2-2,CASSLAAGGRTGELFF,TGTGCCAGCAGCTTAGCAGCCGGGGGCCGCACCGGGGAGCTGTTTTTT